This TCR beta chain was recorded in a study of patients and donors after allogeneic stem cell transplantation. J lost 0 bases, V lost 6 bases, and 15 bases had no gene match. The CDR3 totals 18 residues. Via MiXCR, TCRdb re-called the RT-PCR reads, giving one row per CDR3 protein. Counted here are 190,000 or so distinct CDR3 sequences, roughly two fifths occurring once; the ten biggest clones make up around 10%. The J gene is TRBJ2-7, the V gene TRBV12-3 or TRBV12-4, with 9 bases identical to TRBD2. Sequenced input: blood, either unsorted or a sorted T cell fraction (not recorded which). The clonotype originates from a human donor who was either an allogeneic HSCT recipient or a stem cell or donor lymphocyte infusion donor (not recorded which). It is not recorded whose cells these are; they may come from a transplant donor. The CDR3 loop reads CASRPGRGGLFPSYEQYF. The CDR3 DNA sequence: TGTGCCAGCAGGCCCGGGCGGGGGGGCCTATTTCCCTCCTACGAGCAGTACTTC.